This T cell receptor (beta chain) was documented in a study of identical twins. V lost 3 bases and J lost 8, with 14 bases in between. The CDR3 extends over 14 amino acids. Per the germline V gene, CDR1 is MGHRA and CDR2 is YSYEKL. TCRdb reprocessed the 5' RACE reads via MiXCR and lists one record per CDR3 protein. The sample records some 730,000 distinct CDR3 sequences, roughly 20% being singletons. This sample was also put to use in a study of T cells expressing NK-cell markers.

The TCR sequence derives from a woman between 18 and 29 years old in good health. The rearrangement links TRBV4-1 to TRBJ2-1, with D possibly called TRBD1 or TRBD2 (6 bases each). Sequenced: PBMCs. This chain's CDR3 is CASSHRGGYHEQFF. In DNA form, the CDR3 reads TGCGCCAGCAGCCATAGAGGGGGGTACCATGAGCAGTTCTTC.